Listed below are T cell receptor beta chains from one sample, sequenced in a study of blood T cell repertoires in COVID-19. The repertoire was sequenced with immunoSEQ multiplex PCR; TCRdb's copy has only in-frame clones and lacks some. There are 130,000 to 150,000 clones in the sample; 80% to 90% occur only once, and about 39% lies in the top ten. Sequencing was carried out using peripheral blood. These TCRs come from a human donor in a cohort sampled during active COVID-19. Each CDR3 is given with its conserved first and last residue. A D gene is named only where the DNA matches it firmly. The size entry is marked missing in some rows and otherwise reads once, few, many or a size class.

d_gene,abundance,v_gene,j_gene,CDR3aa,CDR3nt
-,few,TRBV13,TRBJ2-1,CASSLGSYNEQFF,TGTGCCAGCAGCTTAGGGAGCTACAATGAGCAGTTCTTC
TRBD1,-,TRBV28,TRBJ1-2,CATPDRDSTYGYTF,TGTGCCACCCCGGATCGGGACAGCACCTATGGCTACACCTTC
TRBD2,-,TRBV5-1,TRBJ2-2,CASSRGLVAGELFF,TGCGCCAGCAGCCGGGGACTAGTCGCCGGGGAGCTGTTTTTT
TRBD2,-,TRBV18,TRBJ2-3,CASSPGTSAVGDTQYF,TGTGCCAGCTCACCCGGGACTAGCGCCGTGGGAGATACGCAGTATTTT
TRBD1,-,TRBV6-5,TRBJ1-2,CASIQGARGGGYTF,TGTGCCAGCATTCAGGGGGCGCGCGGCGGGGGCTACACCTTC
-,-,TRBV7-3,TRBJ1-3,CASSLTGGRSGNTIYF,TGTGCCAGCAGCTTAACAGGAGGCAGGTCTGGAAACACCATATATTTT
-,-,TRBV3-1/TRBV3-2,TRBJ2-1,CASSQGGPSSYNEQFF,TGTGCCAGCAGCCAAGGGGGGCCAAGCTCCTACAATGAGCAGTTCTTC
-,-,TRBV6-6,TRBJ2-5,CASSTRRGETQYF,TGTGCCAGCAGCACCAGGCGGGGTGAGACCCAGTACTTC
-,-,TRBV7-2,TRBJ2-7,CASSLELEPVTEQYF,TGTGCCAGCAGCTTAGAGCTAGAGCCTGTGACCGAGCAGTACTTC
-,-,TRBV27,TRBJ2-7,CASSRTAGTMDEQYF,TGTGCCAGCAGCCGGACAGCTGGGACTATGGACGAGCAGTACTTC
-,once,TRBV5-1,TRBJ2-3,CASSSLTGSTDTQYF,TGCGCCAGCAGCTCATTGACAGGAAGCACAGATACGCAGTATTTT
TRBD1,-,TRBV18,TRBJ1-2,CASSHASDRFLGYTF,TGTGCCAGCTCGCACGCCTCGGACAGGTTTCTTGGCTACACCTTC
-,-,TRBV4-2,TRBJ1-4,CASSQDWGNSNEKLFF,TGTGCCAGCAGCCAAGATTGGGGCAATTCGAATGAAAAACTGTTTTTT
-,-,TRBV6-5,TRBJ1-5,CASRETVYSNQPQHF,TGTGCCAGCAGAGAGACAGTCTATAGCAATCAGCCCCAGCATTTT
-,-,TRBV5-5,TRBJ1-6,CASSLALVGRSSYNSPLHF,TGTGCCAGCAGCTTGGCCCTGGTTGGTAGGAGCTCCTATAATTCACCCCTCCACTTT
-,-,TRBV27,TRBJ2-3,CASSPREDTQYF,TGTGCCAGCAGCCCCAGGGAAGATACGCAGTATTTT
TRBD2,-,TRBV7-2,TRBJ2-3,CASSLSSGLTDTQYF,TGTGCCAGCAGCTTATCTAGCGGGTTAACAGATACGCAGTATTTT
TRBD1,few,TRBV7-2,TRBJ1-2,CASSSQTGDSGGYTF,TGTGCCAGCAGCTCCCAGACAGGGGACTCTGGAGGCTACACCTTC
-,-,TRBV19,TRBJ2-5,CASSIDRGTQYF,TGTGCCAGTAGTATAGATAGGGGGACCCAGTACTTC
TRBD2,-,TRBV28,TRBJ2-3,CASSLQLAGVTDTQYF,TGTGCCAGCAGTTTACAACTAGCGGGGGTCACAGATACGCAGTATTTT
TRBD2,-,TRBV11-2,TRBJ2-1,CASSFYSGGYNEQFF,TGTGCCAGCAGCTTTTATAGCGGGGGTTACAATGAGCAGTTCTTC
TRBD1,-,TRBV11-3,TRBJ1-1,CASSKGQENTEAFF,TGTGCCAGCAGCAAGGGACAGGAGAACACTGAAGCTTTCTTT
-,-,TRBV5-1,TRBJ2-1,CASSLASAGYNEQFF,TGCGCCAGCAGCTTGGCAAGCGCTGGGTACAATGAGCAGTTCTTC
TRBD2,-,TRBV11-2,TRBJ2-4,CASSTSGAKNIQYF,TGTGCCAGCAGTACTAGCGGGGCCAAAAACATTCAGTACTTC
TRBD1,-,TRBV6-5,TRBJ1-2,CASSPGTGYYYGYTF,TGTGCCAGCAGCCCCGGGACAGGGTATTACTATGGCTACACCTTC
TRBD1,once,TRBV5-1,TRBJ2-7,CASSAGQGGSHEQYF,TGCGCCAGCAGCGCGGGACAGGGGGGTTCTCACGAGCAGTACTTC
-,-,TRBV19,TRBJ1-5,CASSMGQTKEPQHF,TGTGCCAGTAGTATGGGACAAACCAAAGAGCCCCAGCATTTT
-,-,TRBV6-6,TRBJ1-2,CASSYSSLGGFGYTF,TGTGCCAGCAGTTACTCTTCCTTGGGAGGGTTTGGCTACACCTTC
-,-,TRBV6-5,TRBJ1-2,CASVPGIRDYGYTF,TGTGCCAGTGTCCCAGGGATCAGGGACTATGGCTACACCTTC
-,-,TRBV18,TRBJ2-5,CASSPLLSGAQETQYF,TGTGCCAGCTCACCGCTTCTGAGTGGGGCTCAAGAGACCCAGTACTTC
-,few,TRBV6-2/TRBV6-3,TRBJ2-3,CASSLGMPDTQYF,TGTGCCAGCAGTCTAGGAATGCCAGATACGCAGTATTTT
TRBD2,-,TRBV10-2,TRBJ2-1,CASSESGPSGGNNEQFF,TGCGCCAGCAGTGAGTCGGGGCCTAGCGGGGGCAACAATGAGCAGTTCTTC
TRBD1,-,TRBV7-9,TRBJ1-5,CASSHRDRGSWASPQHF,TGTGCCAGCAGCCACCGGGACAGGGGGTCTTGGGCGTCGCCCCAGCATTTT
TRBD1,-,TRBV5-1,TRBJ2-2,CASSYTGGGVSGELFF,TGCGCCAGCAGCTATACAGGGGGCGGCGTCAGCGGGGAGCTGTTTTTT
-,-,TRBV5-1,TRBJ1-6,CASSFSTPIGGSPLHF,TGCGCCAGCAGCTTCTCCACCCCAATAGGAGGGTCACCCCTCCACTTT
TRBD1,-,TRBV3-1/TRBV3-2,TRBJ2-7,CASSQDTAGGPYF,TGTGCCAGCAGCCAAGATACGGCAGGGGGTCCGTACTTC
TRBD2,-,TRBV10-3,TRBJ2-1,CAISPSGGINNEQFF,TGTGCCATCAGTCCCAGCGGGGGGATAAACAATGAGCAGTTCTTC
TRBD2,few,TRBV18,TRBJ2-1,CASSPGGGHSYNEQFF,TGTGCCAGCTCACCCGGGGGGGGACACTCCTACAATGAGCAGTTCTTC
TRBD1,-,TRBV18,TRBJ1-6,CASSPGTGFRNSPLHF,TGTGCCAGCTCACCGGGGACAGGGTTTCGTAATTCACCCCTCCACTTT
-,-,TRBV9,TRBJ1-6,CASSVGGGRLNSPLHF,TGTGCCAGCAGCGTAGGAGGCGGTAGGCTCAATTCACCCCTCCACTTT
-,-,TRBV4-1,TRBJ1-3,CASSQDLARNTIYF,TGCGCCAGCAGCCAAGATCTCGCGCGAAACACCATATATTTT
TRBD1,once,TRBV6-5,TRBJ1-5,CASGTGRNQPQHF,TGTGCCAGCGGGACAGGGAGGAATCAGCCCCAGCATTTT
-,-,TRBV6-5,TRBJ1-3,CASSSPENGNTIYF,TGTGCCAGCAGCTCGCCCGAGAATGGAAACACCATATATTTT
TRBD1,once,TRBV24-1,TRBJ1-2,CATQEGRGRNYGYTF,TGTGCCACCCAGGAGGGAAGGGGGCGAAACTATGGCTACACCTTC
TRBD1,once,TRBV19,TRBJ2-5,CASSSPRTGGFQETQYF,TGTGCCAGTAGTAGCCCAAGGACAGGGGGTTTTCAAGAGACCCAGTACTTC
-,-,TRBV4-3,TRBJ1-1,CASSQDQENTEAFF,TGCGCCAGCAGCCAAGATCAGGAGAACACTGAAGCTTTCTTT
TRBD1,-,TRBV5-4,TRBJ1-6,CASSLQGASDSPLHF,TGTGCCAGCAGCTTGCAGGGGGCGTCGGATTCACCCCTCCACTTT
-,-,TRBV9,TRBJ2-2,CASSAGDSGVEELFF,TGTGCCAGCAGCGCGGGGGACAGTGGAGTGGAGGAGCTGTTTTTT
TRBD2,-,TRBV2,TRBJ2-1,CASAHGRGLDFEQFF,TGTGCCAGCGCCCACGGGAGGGGACTAGACTTCGAGCAGTTCTTC
-,-,TRBV9,TRBJ2-5,CLRQWWDTEETQYF,TGTCTACGGCAGTGGTGGGACACAGAAGAGACCCAGTACTTC
-,few,TRBV29-1,TRBJ1-1,CSAQAPLREDTEAFF,TGCAGTGCCCAGGCCCCACTTCGGGAAGACACTGAAGCTTTCTTT
TRBD1,-,TRBV6-2/TRBV6-3,TRBJ1-3,CASRPPGTASGNTIYF,TGTGCCAGCAGGCCTCCAGGGACAGCCTCTGGAAACACCATATATTTT
TRBD1,-,TRBV6-5,TRBJ2-7,CASSRRQGAPREQYF,TGTGCCAGCAGTCGACGACAGGGTGCCCCTAGGGAGCAGTACTTC